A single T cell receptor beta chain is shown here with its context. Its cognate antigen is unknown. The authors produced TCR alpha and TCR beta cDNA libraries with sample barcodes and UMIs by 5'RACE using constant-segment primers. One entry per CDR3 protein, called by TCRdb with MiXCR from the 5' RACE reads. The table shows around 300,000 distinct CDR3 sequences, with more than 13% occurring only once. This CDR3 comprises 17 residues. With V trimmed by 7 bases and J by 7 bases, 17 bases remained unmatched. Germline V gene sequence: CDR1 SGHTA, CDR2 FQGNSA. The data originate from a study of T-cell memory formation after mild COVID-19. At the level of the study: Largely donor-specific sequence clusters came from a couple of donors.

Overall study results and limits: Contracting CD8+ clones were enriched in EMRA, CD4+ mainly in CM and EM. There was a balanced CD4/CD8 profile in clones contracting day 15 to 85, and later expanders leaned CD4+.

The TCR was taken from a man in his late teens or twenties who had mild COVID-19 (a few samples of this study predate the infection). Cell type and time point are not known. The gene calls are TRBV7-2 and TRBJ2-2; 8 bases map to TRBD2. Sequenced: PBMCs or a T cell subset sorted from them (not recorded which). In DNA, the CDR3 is TGTGCCAGCAAGCCGGGCGGGGGGCCGATCGGGGTCGGGGAGCTGTTTTTT. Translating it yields CASKPGGGPIGVGELFF.